This TCR beta chain originates from a study of beta chain features in type 1 diabetes. For the study at large: Age, gender and cell yields were similar between patients and healthy donors.

Of the isolated RNA, all was reverse transcribed, and so the sequenced material was expressed TCRB transcripts. Only in-frame clones appear in the TCRdb table, and some are missing; sequencing was by immunoSEQ multiplex PCR. The sample holds over 500,000 clones, roughly a sixth seen once. Naive, central memory, regulatory and stem cell-like memory cells within the CD4+ compartment were sorted using CD45RO/CCR7/CD25/CD127/CD95/CD27. The CDR3 sequence is 16 residues long. Looked up from germline, CDR1 is SGDLS and CDR2 is YYNGEE. The V and J ends lost 3 bases and 3 bases, in that order; junction bases with no gene match: 6.

Sequenced input: naive CD4+ T cells from blood. This clonotype originated in a man aged 18-30 years in good health. V and J are TRBV9 and TRBJ2-2; 9 positions match TRBD2. CDR3 bases: TGTGCCAGCAGCGCCACTAGCGGGCTTTACACCGGGGAGCTGTTTTTT. It specifies CASSATSGLYTGELFF.